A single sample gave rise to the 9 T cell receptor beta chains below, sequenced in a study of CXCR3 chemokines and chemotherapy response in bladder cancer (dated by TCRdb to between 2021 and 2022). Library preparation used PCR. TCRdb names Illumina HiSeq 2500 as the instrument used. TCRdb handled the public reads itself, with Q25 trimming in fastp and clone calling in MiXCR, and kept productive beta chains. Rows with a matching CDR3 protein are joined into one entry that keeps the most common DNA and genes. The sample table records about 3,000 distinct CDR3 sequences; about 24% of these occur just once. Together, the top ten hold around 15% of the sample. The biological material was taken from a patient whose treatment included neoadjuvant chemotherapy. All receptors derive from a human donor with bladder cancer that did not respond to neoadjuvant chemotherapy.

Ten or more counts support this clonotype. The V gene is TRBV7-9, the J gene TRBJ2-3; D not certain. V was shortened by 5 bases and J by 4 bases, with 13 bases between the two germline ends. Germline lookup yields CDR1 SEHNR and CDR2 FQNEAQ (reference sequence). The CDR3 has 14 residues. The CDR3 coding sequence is TGTGCCAGCAGCACGGGCTCGAGTCCAGATACGCAGTATTTT. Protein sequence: CASSTGSSPDTQYF.

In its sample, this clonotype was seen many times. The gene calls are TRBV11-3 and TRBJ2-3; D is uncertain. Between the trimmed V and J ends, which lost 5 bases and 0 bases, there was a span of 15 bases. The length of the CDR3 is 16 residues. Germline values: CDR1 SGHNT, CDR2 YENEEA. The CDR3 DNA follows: TGTGCCAGCAGCAAAACAAGATCGTCTAGCACAGATACGCAGTATTTT. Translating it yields CASSKTRSSSTDTQYF.

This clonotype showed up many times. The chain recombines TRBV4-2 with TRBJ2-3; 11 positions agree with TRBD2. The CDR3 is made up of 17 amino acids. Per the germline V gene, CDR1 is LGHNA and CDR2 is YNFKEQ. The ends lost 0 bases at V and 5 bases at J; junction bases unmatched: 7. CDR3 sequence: CASSQELDSGGVDTQYF. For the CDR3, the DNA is TGTGCCAGCAGCCAAGAATTGGATAGCGGGGGGGTAGATACGCAGTATTTT.

CDR3 DNA sequence: TGTGCCAGCAGTTATCGGACAGGGGGCTACGAGCAGTACTTC. Amino acids: CASSYRTGGYEQYF. The gene calls are TRBV6-1 and TRBJ2-7; 10 positions match TRBD1. V lost 5 bases and J lost 3; bases outside the gene matches: 4. The germline CDR1 and CDR2 sequences are MNHNS and SASEGT. This CDR3 comprises 14 residues.

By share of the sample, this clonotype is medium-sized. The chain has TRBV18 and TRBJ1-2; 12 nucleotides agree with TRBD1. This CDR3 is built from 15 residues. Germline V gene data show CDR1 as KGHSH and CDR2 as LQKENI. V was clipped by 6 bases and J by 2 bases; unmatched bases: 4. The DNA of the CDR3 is TGTGCCAGCTCGCCCGGGACAGGGGGCAACTATGGCTACACCTTC. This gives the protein CASSPGTGGNYGYTF.

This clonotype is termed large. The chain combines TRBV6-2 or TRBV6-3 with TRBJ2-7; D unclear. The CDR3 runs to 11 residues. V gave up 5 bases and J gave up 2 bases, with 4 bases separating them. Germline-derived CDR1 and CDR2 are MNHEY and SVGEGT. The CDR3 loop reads CASSLPYEQYF. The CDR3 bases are TGTGCCAGCAGTCTTCCCTACGAGCAGTACTTC.

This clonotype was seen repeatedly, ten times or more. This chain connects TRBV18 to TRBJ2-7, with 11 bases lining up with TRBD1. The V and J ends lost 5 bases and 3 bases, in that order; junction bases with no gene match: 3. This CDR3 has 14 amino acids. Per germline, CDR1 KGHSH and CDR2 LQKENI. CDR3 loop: CASSKGTGGYEQYF. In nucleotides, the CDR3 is TGTGCCAGCTCAAAAGGGACAGGGGGCTACGAGCAGTACTTC.

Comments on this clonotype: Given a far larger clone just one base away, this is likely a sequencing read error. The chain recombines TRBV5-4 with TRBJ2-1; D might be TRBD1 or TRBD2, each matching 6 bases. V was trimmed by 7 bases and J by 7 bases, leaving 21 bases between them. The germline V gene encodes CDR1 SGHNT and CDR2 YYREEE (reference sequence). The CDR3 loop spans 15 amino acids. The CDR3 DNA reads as TGTGCCAGCCGCCGACCGAGACTAGGGACAAATGAGCAGTTCTTC. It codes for CASRRPRLGTNEQFF.

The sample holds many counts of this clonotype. The CDR3 bases are TGTGCCAGCAGTTCAGGGGGGAGACAGGGGTCCTACGAGCAGTACTTC. Translating it yields CASSSGGRQGSYEQYF. The chain employs TRBV6-2 or TRBV6-3 and TRBJ2-7; 8 bases fit TRBD1. Germline loops: CDR1 MNHEY, CDR2 SVGEGT. The CDR3 length is 16 residues. V lost 4 bases, J lost 1 base, and 9 bases stayed unmatched.